The 17 T cell receptor beta chains given below trace back to one sample, sequenced in a study of CD8 T cells in Susac syndrome. Random-hexamer reverse transcription was applied to about 0.45 to 1 ug RNA. Each CDR3 protein gets one entry after TCRdb re-called the immunoSEQ multiplex PCR reads with MiXCR. The data contain some 120,000 distinct CDR3 sequences, 80% to 95% of them singletons. Sequenced sample: CD8+ T cells from PBMCs. The receptors come from a human donor in good health.

The CDR3: CASRQQTGMNTEAFF. In DNA, the CDR3 is TGTGCCAGCAGACAGCAGACAGGGATGAACACTGAAGCTTTCTTT. V usage is TRBV11-2 and J usage is TRBJ1-1, with 7 bases matching TRBD1. This CDR3 is built from 15 residues. The V segment lost 6 bases and the J segment 0 bases; nucleotides outside the gene matches: 7. Looked up from germline, CDR1 is SGHAT and CDR2 is FQNNGV. Full variable domain (remainder filled in from reference TRBV11-2 and TRBJ1-1): EAGVAQSPRYKIIEKRQSVAFWCNPISGHATLYWYQQILGQGPKLLIQFQNNGVVDDSQLPKDRFSAERLKGVDSTLKIQPAKLEDSAVYLCASRQQTGMNTEAFFGQGTRLTVV.

This sequence joins TRBV10-3 and TRBJ1-1; D ambiguous. The germline V and J ends were trimmed by 4 bases and 0 bases, with 3 bases remaining between them. Germline V CDR1 and CDR2: ENHRY, SYGVKD. The CDR3 is 12 residues long. The CDR3 region is CAISGVNTEAFF. The CDR3 nucleotides are TGTGCCATCAGTGGGGTGAACACTGAAGCTTTCTTT.

V gene TRBV20-1 combines with J gene TRBJ2-1; the D gene is possibly TRBD2 (5 bases). The CDR3 has 14 amino acids. CDR1 and CDR2 (germline): DFQATT, SNEGSKA (reference sequence). The V and J ends lost 5 bases and 0 bases respectively, with 11 bases between them. The CDR3 here is CSAFIGSSYNEQFF. CDR3 nucleotides: TGCAGTGCTTTTATTGGGAGCTCCTACAATGAGCAGTTCTTC.

The chain links TRBV27 to TRBJ2-1, with D unresolved. The germline V gene has CDR1 MNHEY and CDR2 SMNVEV (reference sequence). V shed 5 bases and J shed 2 bases, with 7 bases lying between them. CDR3 length: 13 amino acids. Here the CDR3 reads CASSIAPYNEQFF. CDR3 coding DNA: TGTGCCAGCAGTATAGCCCCCTACAATGAGCAGTTCTTC.

CDR3 sequence (DNA): TGTGCCAGCAGATCGTCTAGCGGGAGGGCCCTTCCCTCCCGCACCGGGGAGCTGTTTTTT. It is translated as CASRSSSGRALPSRTGELFF. The chain employs TRBV2 and TRBJ2-2; 12 positions agree with TRBD2. Trimming cost V 6 bases and J 4 bases; bases outside gene matches: 18. This CDR3 is built from 20 residues. The germline V gene has CDR1 SNHLY and CDR2 FYNNEI.

The chain recombines TRBV20-1 with TRBJ1-2, with D unclear. In germline, CDR1 is DFQATT, CDR2 SNEGSKA (reference sequence). V was clipped by 0 bases and J by 0 bases, with 11 bases between them. CDR3 length equals 15 residues. DNA of the CDR3: TGCAGTGCTAGAGAGGTCGGCAGAACTAACTATGGCTACACCTTC. This encodes CSAREVGRTNYGYTF.

V is TRBV19 and J is TRBJ1-6, with D maybe TRBD1 (6 bases). This CDR3 has 16 residues. CDR1 LNHDA and CDR2 SQIVND come from the germline V gene (reference sequence). The V and J ends lost 4 bases and 7 bases respectively, with 17 bases between them. DNA of the CDR3: TGTGCCAGTAGTAGCTCACAGGGCGGATTGAATTCACCCCTCCACTTT. It codes for CASSSSQGGLNSPLHF.

The chain combines TRBV29-1 with TRBJ2-3, with D uncertain. CDR3 length: 12 residues. V gave up 6 bases and J gave up 2 bases, with 9 bases separating them. From germline, CDR1 is SQVTM and CDR2 ANQGSEA. The CDR3 reads CSVALVTDTQYF. As DNA, the CDR3 is TGCAGCGTGGCGCTAGTCACAGATACGCAGTATTTT.

The chain joins TRBV7-2 to TRBJ2-5; 10 bases fit TRBD2. This CDR3 has 15 amino acids. Germline V gives CDR1 SGHTA, CDR2 FQGNSA. Germline trimming cut 4 bases from V and 5 bases from J; bases unmatched to any gene: 7. The CDR3 sequence: CASSSSSGRGETQYF. CDR3 nucleotides: TGTGCCAGCAGCTCCTCTAGCGGGAGAGGGGAGACCCAGTACTTC. Using reference TRBV7-2 and TRBJ2-5 for the parts outside the CDR3, the full variable domain is GAGVSQSPSNKVTEKGKDVELRCDPISGHTALYWYRQSLGQGLEFLIYFQGNSAPDKSGLPSDRFSAERTGGSVSTLTIQRTQQEDSAVYLCASSSSSGRGETQYFGPGTRLLVL.

This rearrangement joins TRBV7-9 to TRBJ1-1, with TRBD1 identical over 8 bases. The CDR3 is 15 amino acids. After removal of 1 base from V and 5 bases from J, the junction contained 6 bases not matched to a gene. Germline values: CDR1 SEHNR, CDR2 FQNEAQ (reference sequence). CDR3 bases: TGTGCCAGCAGCTTAGATTCAGGGGGCGCGACTGAAGCTTTCTTT. Its translation: CASSLDSGGATEAFF.

This chain joins TRBV3-1 and TRBJ2-3; 7 bases match TRBD2. V shed 4 bases and J 3 bases; nucleotides not matched to a gene: 10. Per germline, CDR1 LGHDT and CDR2 YNNKEL (reference sequence). CDR3 length: 16 amino acids. In DNA form, the CDR3 reads TGTGCCAGCAGCCCCGGAGTTTCTAGCGGAACAGATACGCAGTATTTT. It yields the protein CASSPGVSSGTDTQYF.

This clonotype has just a few counts. This chain connects TRBV4-1 to TRBJ2-7; 7 nucleotides agree with TRBD1. Looked up from germline, CDR1 is MGHRA and CDR2 is YSYEKL. The CDR3 extends over 14 amino acids. V gave up 4 bases and J gave up 4 bases; unmatched junction bases: 7. The chain's CDR3 is CASSRDSSLYEQYF. DNA for the CDR3: TGCGCCAGCAGCCGGGACAGTTCTCTGTACGAGCAGTACTTC.

The genes are TRBV30 and TRBJ2-3, with a weak D call TRBD2 (6 bases). The V gene lost 2 bases and the J gene lost 0 bases, with 12 bases spanning the gap. The CDR3 consists of 15 residues. The germline CDR1 and CDR2 sequences are GTSNPN and SVGIG (reference sequence). CDR3 amino acids: CAWSFYGGSTDTQYF. CDR3 nucleotides: TGTGCCTGGAGTTTTTATGGGGGGAGCACAGATACGCAGTATTTT.

The chain recombines TRBV6-2 or TRBV6-3 with TRBJ2-1, with 13 nucleotides matching TRBD2. The trim removed 4 bases at V and 6 bases at J, leaving 9 bases unmatched. The CDR3 contains 17 residues. Germline V CDR1 and CDR2: MNHEY, SVGEGT. The CDR3 DNA sequence: TGTGCCAGCAGTTTAGCCCTCGGACTAGCGGGGGCCAATGAGCAGTTCTTC. It translates to CASSLALGLAGANEQFF.

CDR3 sequence reads: CASSYSLKAEAFF. CDR3 coding DNA: TGTGCCAGCAGTTACTCTCTAAAGGCTGAAGCTTTCTTT. The rearrangement links TRBV6-2 or TRBV6-3 to TRBJ1-1, with D unclear. Germline values: CDR1 MNHEY, CDR2 SVGEGT. V was shortened by 0 bases and J by 6 bases, with 8 bases between the two germline ends. CDR3 length equals 13 residues.

The rearrangement uses TRBV20-1 and TRBJ2-7, with D perhaps being TRBD1 or TRBD2 (5 bases each). This CDR3 region has 13 residues. CDR1 is DFQATT, CDR2 SNEGSKA, per germline (reference sequence). The V gene lost 0 bases and the J gene lost 4 bases, with 10 bases spanning the gap. This chain's CDR3 is CSARDPGAYEQYF. In DNA form, the CDR3 reads TGCAGTGCTAGAGATCCCGGGGCTTACGAGCAGTACTTC.

The J gene is TRBJ2-1, the V gene TRBV13, with 10 bases matching TRBD2. J was trimmed by 4 bases and V by 7 bases; bases with no gene match: 7. CDR3 length equals 15 residues. Germline V CDR1 and CDR2: PRHDT, FYEKMQ (reference sequence). The CDR3 spells CASTARLAGYNEQFF. In DNA, the CDR3 is TGTGCCAGCACCGCTCGACTAGCGGGTTACAATGAGCAGTTCTTC. The full variable domain, rest sourced from reference TRBV13 and TRBJ2-1, is AAGVIQSPRHLIKEKRETATLKCYPIPRHDTVYWYQQGPGQDPQFLISFYEKMQSDKGSIPDRFSAQQFSDYHSELNMSSLELGDSALYFCASTARLAGYNEQFFGPGTRLTVL.